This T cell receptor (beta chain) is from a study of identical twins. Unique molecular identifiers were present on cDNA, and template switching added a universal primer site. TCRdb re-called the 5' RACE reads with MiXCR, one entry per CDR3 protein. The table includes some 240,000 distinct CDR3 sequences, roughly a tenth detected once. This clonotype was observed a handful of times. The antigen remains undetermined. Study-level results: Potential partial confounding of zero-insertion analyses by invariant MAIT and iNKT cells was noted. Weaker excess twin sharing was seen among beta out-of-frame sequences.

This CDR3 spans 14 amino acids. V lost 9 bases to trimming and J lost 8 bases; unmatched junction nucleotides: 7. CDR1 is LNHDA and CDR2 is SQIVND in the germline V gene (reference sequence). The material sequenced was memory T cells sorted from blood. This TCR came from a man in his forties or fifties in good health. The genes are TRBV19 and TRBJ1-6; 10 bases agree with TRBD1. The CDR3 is CASWTGGIYSPLHF. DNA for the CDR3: TGTGCCAGCTGGACAGGGGGAATTTATTCACCCCTCCACTTT.